This T cell receptor (beta chain) was retrieved from a study of T cells in Graves' hyperthyroidism and ophthalmopathy. Overall study context: Peripheral blood was obtained at initial diagnosis, preceding any treatment. The study, taken as a whole, reports: Onset of ophthalmopathy came a median around 6.5 months after the model predicted it.

RNA transcripts gave rise to amplified TCR beta CDR3 regions. A set of HTBI primers served as the primers for a first-round RT-PCR of the TCR CDR3. TCRdb recomputed calls from the multiplex PCR reads with MiXCR, one row per CDR3 protein. The sample has about 420,000 distinct CDR3 sequences, 12% to 15% seen once. Stable Graves' hyperthyroidism denoted no ophthalmopathy progression over 18 months. In the case of this clonotype: Its target is not known.

Trimming shortened V by 8 bases and J by 5 bases, and 15 bases separated the two germline ends. This CDR3 comprises 13 residues. Germline V gives CDR1 MNHNS, CDR2 SASEGT. The specimen was blood. The TCR originated in a woman between 18 and 29 years old with Graves' hyperthyroidism. The chain recombines TRBV6-1 with TRBJ1-1, with D hard to call. The CDR3 DNA is TGTGCCAGCGGCAAAACGGGCAGTACTGAAGCTTTCTTT. It yields the protein CASGKTGSTEAFF.